This entry features one TCR beta chain sequence. Its antigen is not known. The CDR3 contains 12 residues. Trimming removed 1 base from V and 8 bases from J, with 8 bases in between. Germline V gives CDR1 MDHEN, CDR2 SYDVKM. This specimen comes from a study of CD8 T cells in ankylosing spondylitis. TCRdb re-called the 5' RACE reads through MiXCR, storing one row per CDR3 protein. The table shows some 840,000 distinct CDR3 sequences, with over 9.5% occurring only once. Overall study results and limits: What appeared characteristic of ankylosing spondylitis blood was a TCR beta motif of fewer than ten highly homologous variants.

This chain uses TRBV28 with TRBJ1-1; no reliable D call. The TCR was taken from a male donor with ankylosing spondylitis. The specimen was blood, either unsorted or a sorted T cell fraction (not recorded which). CDR3 amino acids: CASSLSAREAFF. The DNA of the CDR3 is TGTGCCAGCAGTTTATCTGCCCGCGAAGCTTTCTTT. The full variable domain, completed using reference TRBV28 and TRBJ1-1, is DVKVTQSSRYLVKRTGEKVFLECVQDMDHENMFWYRQDPGLGLRLIYFSYDVKMKEKGDIPEGYSVSREKKERFSLILESASTNQTSMYLCASSLSAREAFFGQGTRLTVV.